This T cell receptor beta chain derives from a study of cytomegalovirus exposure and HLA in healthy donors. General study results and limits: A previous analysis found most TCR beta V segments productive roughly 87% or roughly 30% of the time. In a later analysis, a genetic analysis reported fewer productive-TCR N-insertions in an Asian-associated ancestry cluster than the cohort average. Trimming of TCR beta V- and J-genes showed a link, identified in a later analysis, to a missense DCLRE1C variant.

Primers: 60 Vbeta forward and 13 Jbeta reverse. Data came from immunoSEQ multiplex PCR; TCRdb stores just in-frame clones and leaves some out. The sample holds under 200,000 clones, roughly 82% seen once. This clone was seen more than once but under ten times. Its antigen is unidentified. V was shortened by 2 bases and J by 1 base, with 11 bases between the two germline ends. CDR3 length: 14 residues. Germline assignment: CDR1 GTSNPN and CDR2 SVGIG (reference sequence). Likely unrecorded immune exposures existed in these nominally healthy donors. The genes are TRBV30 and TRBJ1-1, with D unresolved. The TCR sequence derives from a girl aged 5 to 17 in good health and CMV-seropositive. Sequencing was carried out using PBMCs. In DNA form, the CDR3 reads TGTGCCTGGAGTCTTATGCCAGGGAACACTGAAGCTTTCTTT. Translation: CAWSLMPGNTEAFF.